This entry concerns a single T cell receptor beta chain. Its antigen remains unknown. PCR used 60 Vbeta primers and 13 Jbeta primers. Measured with immunoSEQ multiplex PCR; TCRdb has only the in-frame clones, and not every one. The table lists over 150,000 clones, approximately 80% of them singletons, with 3.7% in the top ten. Healthy people donating bone marrow made up the donors. This sample is part of a study of cytomegalovirus exposure and HLA in healthy donors. The CDR3 runs 14 residues. Unmatched junction bases numbered 6, after V lost 5 bases and J lost 8 bases. The V gene's germline CDR1 is MNHNS and CDR2 SASEGT. Study conclusions and caveats: Associated with HLA alleles at 0.05 false discovery rate in a later analysis were over 15,000 TCR beta sequences. For TCR beta chains, V- and J-gene trimming was later linked to a missense DCLRE1C variant. Among donors in an Asian-associated ancestry cluster, a later analysis reportedly found fewer N-insertions than the roughly 650-donor mean.

The sample taken for sequencing was PBMCs. The chain is built from TRBV6-1 and TRBJ1-6; 7 nucleotides line up with TRBD1. This TCR came from a man aged 25 to 40 in good health and CMV-seropositive. The CDR3 loop is CASSLQGSDSPLHF. The CDR3 DNA is TGTGCCAGCAGTTTACAGGGGAGCGATTCACCCCTCCACTTT.